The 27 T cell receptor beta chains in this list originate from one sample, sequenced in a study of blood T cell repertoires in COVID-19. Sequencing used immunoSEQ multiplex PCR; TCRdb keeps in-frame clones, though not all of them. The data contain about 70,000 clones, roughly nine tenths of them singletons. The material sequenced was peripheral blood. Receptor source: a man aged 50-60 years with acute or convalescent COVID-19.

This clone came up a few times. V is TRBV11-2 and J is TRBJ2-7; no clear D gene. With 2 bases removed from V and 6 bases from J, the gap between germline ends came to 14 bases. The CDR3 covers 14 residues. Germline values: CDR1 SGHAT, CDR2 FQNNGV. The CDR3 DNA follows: TGTGCCAGCAGCTTATCTATGAGAAGCTCCGAGCAGTACTTC. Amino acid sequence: CASSLSMRSSEQYF.

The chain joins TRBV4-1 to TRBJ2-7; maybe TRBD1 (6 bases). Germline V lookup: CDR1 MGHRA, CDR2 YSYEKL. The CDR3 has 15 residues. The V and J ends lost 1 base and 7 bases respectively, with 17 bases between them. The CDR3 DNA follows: TGCGCCAGCAGCCAAGGGCATGGGGGCTGGCGAGAGCAGTACTTC. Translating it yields CASSQGHGGWREQYF.

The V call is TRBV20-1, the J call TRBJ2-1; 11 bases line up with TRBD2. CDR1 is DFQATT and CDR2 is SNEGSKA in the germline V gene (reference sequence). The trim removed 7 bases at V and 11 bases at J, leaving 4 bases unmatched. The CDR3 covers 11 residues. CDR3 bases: TGCAGTGTAACTAGCGGGAGAAAGCAGTTCTTC. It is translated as CSVTSGRKQFF.

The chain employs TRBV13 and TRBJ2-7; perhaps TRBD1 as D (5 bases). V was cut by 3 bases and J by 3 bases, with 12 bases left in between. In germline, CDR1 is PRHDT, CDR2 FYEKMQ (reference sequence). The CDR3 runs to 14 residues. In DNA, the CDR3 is TGTGCCAGCAGCTTTGGGGCCCAGCTCTACGAGCAGTACTTC. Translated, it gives CASSFGAQLYEQYF. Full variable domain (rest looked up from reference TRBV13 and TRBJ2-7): AAGVIQSPRHLIKEKRETATLKCYPIPRHDTVYWYQQGPGQDPQFLISFYEKMQSDKGSIPDRFSAQQFSDYHSELNMSSLELGDSALYFCASSFGAQLYEQYFGPGTRLTVT.

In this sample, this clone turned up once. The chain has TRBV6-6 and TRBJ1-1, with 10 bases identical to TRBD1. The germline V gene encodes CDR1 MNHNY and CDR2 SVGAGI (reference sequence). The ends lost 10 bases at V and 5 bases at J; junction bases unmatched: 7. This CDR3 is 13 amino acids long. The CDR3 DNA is TGTGCCACCTTGACAGGGGGCAGGACTGAAGCTTTCTTT. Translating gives CATLTGGRTEAFF.

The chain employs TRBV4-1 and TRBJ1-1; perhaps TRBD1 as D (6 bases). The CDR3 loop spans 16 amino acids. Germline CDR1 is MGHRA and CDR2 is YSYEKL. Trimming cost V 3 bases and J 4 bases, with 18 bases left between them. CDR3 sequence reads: CASSHQQGMGPTEAFF. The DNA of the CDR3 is TGCGCCAGCAGCCACCAACAGGGTATGGGTCCCACTGAAGCTTTCTTT.

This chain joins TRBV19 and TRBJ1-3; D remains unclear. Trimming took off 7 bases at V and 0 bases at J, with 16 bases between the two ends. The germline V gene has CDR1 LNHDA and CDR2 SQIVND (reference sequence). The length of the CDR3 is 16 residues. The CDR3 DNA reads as TGTGCCAGTACACGGTGGCGAGGCTCCTCTGGAAACACCATATATTTT. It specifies CASTRWRGSSGNTIYF.

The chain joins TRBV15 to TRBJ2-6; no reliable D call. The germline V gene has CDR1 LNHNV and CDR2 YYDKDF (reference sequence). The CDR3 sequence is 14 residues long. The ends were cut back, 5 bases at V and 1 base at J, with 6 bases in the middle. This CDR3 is CATSADSGANVLTF. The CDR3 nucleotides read TGTGCCACCAGCGCGGATTCTGGGGCCAACGTCCTGACTTTC. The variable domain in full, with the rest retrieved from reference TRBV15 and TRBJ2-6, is DAMVIQNPRYQVTQFGKPVTLSCSQTLNHNVMYWYQQKSSQAPKLLFHYYDKDFNNEADTPDNFQSRRPNTSFCFLDIRSPGLGDTAMYLCATSADSGANVLTFGAGSRLTVL.

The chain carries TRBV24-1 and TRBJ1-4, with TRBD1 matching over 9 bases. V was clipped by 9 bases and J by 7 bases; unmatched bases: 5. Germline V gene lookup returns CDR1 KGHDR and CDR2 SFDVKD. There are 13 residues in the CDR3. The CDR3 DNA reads TGTGCCACCGGACCGGGACAGGGTGAAAAACTGTTTTTT. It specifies CATGPGQGEKLFF.

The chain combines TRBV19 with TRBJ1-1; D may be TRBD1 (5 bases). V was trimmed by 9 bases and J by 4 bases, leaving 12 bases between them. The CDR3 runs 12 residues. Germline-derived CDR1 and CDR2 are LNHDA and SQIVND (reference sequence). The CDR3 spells CASRGGSTEAFF. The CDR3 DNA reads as TGTGCCAGCCGGGGGGGAAGCACTGAAGCTTTCTTT.

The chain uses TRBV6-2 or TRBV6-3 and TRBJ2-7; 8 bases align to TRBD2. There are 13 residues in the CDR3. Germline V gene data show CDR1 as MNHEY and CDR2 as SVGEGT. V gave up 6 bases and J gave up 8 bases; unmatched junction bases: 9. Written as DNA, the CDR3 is TGTGCCAGCAGCCTGGCGGGAGGAGTCAAGCAGTACGTC. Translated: CASSLAGGVKQYV.

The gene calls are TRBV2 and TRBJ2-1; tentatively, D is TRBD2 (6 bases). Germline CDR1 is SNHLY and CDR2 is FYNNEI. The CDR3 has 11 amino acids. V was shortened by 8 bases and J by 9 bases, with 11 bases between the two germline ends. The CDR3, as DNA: TGTGCCAGCTCTCAGGAGGGTGAGCAGTTCTTC. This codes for CASSQEGEQFF.

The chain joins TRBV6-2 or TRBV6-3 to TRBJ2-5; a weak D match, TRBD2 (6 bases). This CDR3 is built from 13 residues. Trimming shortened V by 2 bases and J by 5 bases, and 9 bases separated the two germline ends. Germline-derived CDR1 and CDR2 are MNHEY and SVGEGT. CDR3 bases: TGTGCCAGCAGTTACGGAGGGGCTGAGACCCAGTACTTC. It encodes CASSYGGAETQYF.

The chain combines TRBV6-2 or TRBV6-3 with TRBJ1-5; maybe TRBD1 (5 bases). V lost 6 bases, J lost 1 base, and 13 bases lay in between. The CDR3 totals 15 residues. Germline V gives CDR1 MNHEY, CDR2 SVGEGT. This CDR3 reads CASSPQGVSNQPQHF. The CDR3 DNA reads TGTGCCAGCAGCCCACAAGGGGTAAGCAATCAGCCCCAGCATTTT.

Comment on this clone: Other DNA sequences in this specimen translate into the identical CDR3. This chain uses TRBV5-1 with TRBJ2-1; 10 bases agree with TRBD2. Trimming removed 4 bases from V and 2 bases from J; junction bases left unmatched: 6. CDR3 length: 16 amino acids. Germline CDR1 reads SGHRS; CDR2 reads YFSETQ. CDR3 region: CASSPEGLAAYNEQFF. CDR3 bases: TGCGCCAGCAGCCCGGAAGGACTAGCGGCCTACAATGAGCAGTTCTTC.

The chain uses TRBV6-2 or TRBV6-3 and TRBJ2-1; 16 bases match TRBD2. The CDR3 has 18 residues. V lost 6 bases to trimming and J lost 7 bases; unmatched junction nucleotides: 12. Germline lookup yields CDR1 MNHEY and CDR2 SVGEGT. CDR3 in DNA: TGTGCCAGCAGCTCTAATACCGGGACTAGCGGGAGGGGGAATGAGCAGTTCTTC. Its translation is CASSSNTGTSGRGNEQFF.

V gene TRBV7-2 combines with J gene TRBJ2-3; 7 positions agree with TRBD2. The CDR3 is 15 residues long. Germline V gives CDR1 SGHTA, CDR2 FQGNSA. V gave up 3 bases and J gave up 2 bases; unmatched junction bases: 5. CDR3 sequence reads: CASSFGGSPTDTQYF. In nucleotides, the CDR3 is TGTGCCAGCAGCTTTGGCGGGAGCCCCACAGATACGCAGTATTTT.

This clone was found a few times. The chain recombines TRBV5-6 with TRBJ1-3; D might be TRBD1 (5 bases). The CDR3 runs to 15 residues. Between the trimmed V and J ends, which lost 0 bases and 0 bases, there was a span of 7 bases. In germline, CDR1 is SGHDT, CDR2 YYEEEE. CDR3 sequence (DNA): TGTGCCAGCAGCTTGGTCGGGGGCTCTGGAAACACCATATATTTT. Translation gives CASSLVGGSGNTIYF.

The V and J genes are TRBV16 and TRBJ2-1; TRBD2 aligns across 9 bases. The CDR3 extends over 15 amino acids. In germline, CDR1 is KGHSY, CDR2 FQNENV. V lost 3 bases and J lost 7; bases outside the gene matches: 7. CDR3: CASSHDSGSRNEQFF. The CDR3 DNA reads TGTGCCAGCAGCCACGATAGCGGGAGTAGAAATGAGCAGTTCTTC. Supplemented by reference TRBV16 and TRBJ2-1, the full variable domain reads GEEVAQTPKHLVRGEGQKAKLYCAPIKGHSYVFWYQQVLKNEFKFLISFQNENVFDETGMPKERFSAKCLPNSPCSLEIQATKLEDSAVYFCASSHDSGSRNEQFFGPGTRLTVL.

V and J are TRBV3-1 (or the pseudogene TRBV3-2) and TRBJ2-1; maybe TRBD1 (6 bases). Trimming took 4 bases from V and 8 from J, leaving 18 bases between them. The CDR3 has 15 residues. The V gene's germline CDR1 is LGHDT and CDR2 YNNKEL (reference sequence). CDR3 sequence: CASSPLAGDPDEQFF. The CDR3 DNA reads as TGTGCCAGCAGCCCCCTAGCAGGGGACCCGGATGAGCAGTTCTTC.

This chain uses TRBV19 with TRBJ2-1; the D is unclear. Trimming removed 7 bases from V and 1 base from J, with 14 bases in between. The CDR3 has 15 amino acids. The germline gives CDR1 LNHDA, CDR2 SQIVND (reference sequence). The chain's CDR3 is CASTPVLNSYNEQFF. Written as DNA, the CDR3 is TGTGCCAGTACCCCAGTCCTGAATTCCTACAATGAGCAGTTCTTC.

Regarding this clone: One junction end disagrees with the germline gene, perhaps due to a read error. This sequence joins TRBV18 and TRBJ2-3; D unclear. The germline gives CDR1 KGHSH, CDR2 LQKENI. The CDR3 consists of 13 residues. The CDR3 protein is CASSPPSTNTQYF. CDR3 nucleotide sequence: TGTGCCAGCTCACCACCTAGCACAAATACGCAGTATTTT.

The CDR3 loop is CASSPSGRWREGRETQYF. In DNA, the CDR3 is TGTGCCAGCAGTCCCAGTGGGCGCTGGCGGGAGGGCCGGGAGACCCAGTACTTC. The J gene is TRBJ2-5, the V gene TRBV6-6; TRBD2 matches 9 bases. The J segment lost 5 bases and the V segment lost 5 bases, leaving 18 bases of the junction unmatched. The CDR3 sequence is 18 residues long. The germline CDR1 and CDR2 sequences are MNHNY and SVGAGI (reference sequence).

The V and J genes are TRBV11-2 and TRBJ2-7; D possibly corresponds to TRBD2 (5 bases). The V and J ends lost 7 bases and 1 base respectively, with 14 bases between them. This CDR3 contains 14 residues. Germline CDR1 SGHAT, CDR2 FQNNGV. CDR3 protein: CASKSRLASYEQYF. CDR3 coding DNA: TGTGCCAGCAAGAGTAGGCTAGCTTCCTACGAGCAGTACTTC.

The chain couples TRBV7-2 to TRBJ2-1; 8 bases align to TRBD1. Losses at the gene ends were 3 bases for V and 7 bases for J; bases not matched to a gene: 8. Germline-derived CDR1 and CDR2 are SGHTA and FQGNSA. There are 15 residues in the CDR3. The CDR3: CASSLTGVVTNEQFF. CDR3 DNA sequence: TGTGCCAGCAGCTTGACAGGGGTCGTCACGAATGAGCAGTTCTTC.

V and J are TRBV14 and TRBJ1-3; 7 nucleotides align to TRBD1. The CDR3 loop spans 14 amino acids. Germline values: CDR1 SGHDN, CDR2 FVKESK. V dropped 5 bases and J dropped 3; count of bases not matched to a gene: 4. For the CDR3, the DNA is TGTGCCAGCAGCACCCGGACAGGTGGAAACACCATATATTTT. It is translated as CASSTRTGGNTIYF.

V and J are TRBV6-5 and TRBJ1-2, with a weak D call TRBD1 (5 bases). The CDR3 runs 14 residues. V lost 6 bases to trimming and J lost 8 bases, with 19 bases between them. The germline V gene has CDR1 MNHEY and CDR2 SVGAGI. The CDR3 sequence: CASSYSDPREGYTF. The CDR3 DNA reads TGTGCCAGCAGCTATTCCGACCCCAGGGAAGGCTACACCTTC.